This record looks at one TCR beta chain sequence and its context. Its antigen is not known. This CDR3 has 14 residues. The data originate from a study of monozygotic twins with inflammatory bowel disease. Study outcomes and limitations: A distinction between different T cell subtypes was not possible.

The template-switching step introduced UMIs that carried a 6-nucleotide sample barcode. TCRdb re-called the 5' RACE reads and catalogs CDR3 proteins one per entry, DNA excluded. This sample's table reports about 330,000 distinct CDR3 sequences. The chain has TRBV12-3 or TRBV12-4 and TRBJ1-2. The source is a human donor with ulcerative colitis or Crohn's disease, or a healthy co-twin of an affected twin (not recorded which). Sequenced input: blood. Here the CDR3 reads CASSSWDGRYGYTF.